What follows describes a single T cell receptor beta chain. The data are from a study of blood T cell repertoires in COVID-19. Turning to the study itself: PBMCs, B-cell-depleted T cells, or T cells provided the cDNA or gDNA that made up the material.

The germline V gene has CDR1 MNHEY and CDR2 SVGAGI. CDR3 length: 14 amino acids. The V gene lost 8 bases and the J gene lost 3 bases, with 15 bases spanning the gap. In the source study's methods: Cell counts per sample came from amplifying reference gene primers. Assay used: immunoSEQ multiplex PCR; TCRdb lists only in-frame clones, some missing. The V and J calls and clone size were taken over from that table, and D and trimming were inferred from the DNA. The sample has about 200,000 clones; about nine tenths are singletons. V gene TRBV6-5 combines with J gene TRBJ2-3; D possibly corresponds to TRBD2 (6 bases). The receptor's source is a man aged 55 to 70 who had recovered from COVID-19. Sequencing input: peripheral blood. The CDR3 spells CASSRGLGTDTQYF. DNA of the CDR3: TGTGCCAGCTCTAGGGGACTCGGGACAGATACGCAGTATTTT.